This T cell receptor beta chain was obtained from a study of T cell repertoires in cytomegalovirus infection. Notes on this clonotype: Its antigen is not known.

Trimming took 5 bases from V and 5 from J; bases not matched to a gene: 5. Germline V gives CDR1 SGHTA, CDR2 FQGNSA. The CDR3 is 14 residues long. One entry per CDR3 protein, called by TCRdb with MiXCR from the reads. The repertoire holds under 350,000 distinct CDR3 sequences, with about 20% as singletons. The receptor comes from a human donor in good health (CMV status not recorded). Some clones in this sample may be carry-over from other donors' samples. The rearrangement links TRBV7-2 to TRBJ2-1; 8 bases agree with TRBD2. The sample was cultured PBMCs, taken from culture after CMV antigen stimulation. CDR3 protein: CASSTGLGHNEQFF. The CDR3 DNA follows: TGTGCCAGCAGCACGGGACTAGGACACAATGAGCAGTTCTTC. The whole variable domain, filled in from reference TRBV7-2 and TRBJ2-1, reads GAGVSQSPSNKVTEKGKDVELRCDPISGHTALYWYRQSLGQGLEFLIYFQGNSAPDKSGLPSDRFSAERTGGSVSTLTIQRTQQEDSAVYLCASSTGLGHNEQFFGPGTRLTVL.